The 13 T cell receptor beta chains listed next were all sequenced from one sample in a study of cytomegalovirus exposure and HLA in healthy donors (dated by TCRdb to about 2017). Libraries came from the immunoSEQ multiplex PCR assay. For the multiplex PCR, a mixture combining 60 forward primers for TCR Vbeta segments and 13 reverse primers for TCR Jbeta segments was used. In TCRdb, the immuneACCESS table is reduced to in-frame sequences with V and J assigned. These tables do not hold every clone; where another copy was compared, an unresolved V gene accounts for under half, and the others remain unexplained. This sample comprises around 90,000 clones, around nine tenths of them detected only once. The ten largest clones take up approximately 9.2% of the sample. Material: PBMCs. These receptor sequences come from a man between 25 and 39 years old in good health and CMV-seropositive.

The chain carries TRBV5-5 and TRBJ2-2, with D possibly matching TRBD2 (6 bases). V lost 3 bases, J lost 0 bases, and 9 bases lay in between. Germline CDR1 SGHKS, CDR2 YYEKEE (reference sequence). CDR3 length equals 15 residues. CDR3 region: CASSSGTSNTGELFF. CDR3 DNA sequence: TGTGCCAGCAGCTCCGGGACTTCGAACACCGGGGAGCTGTTTTTT.

The chain recombines TRBV5-1 with TRBJ2-5, with 7 bases fitting TRBD2. Germline CDR1 is SGHRS and CDR2 is YFSETQ. V gave up 0 bases and J gave up 5 bases; unmatched junction bases: 4. This CDR3 has 14 amino acids. This CDR3 reads CASSLGEGPETQYF. The CDR3 bases are TGCGCCAGCAGCTTGGGGGAGGGCCCGGAGACCCAGTACTTC.

The V and J genes are TRBV9 and TRBJ2-2, with 14 bases lining up with TRBD2. J gave up 6 bases and V 4 bases, and 5 bases lay outside the gene matches. The length of the CDR3 is 16 residues. Germline CDR1 SGDLS, CDR2 YYNGEE. CDR3 residues: CASSTGLAGVSGELFF. CDR3 nucleotide sequence: TGTGCCAGCAGCACGGGACTAGCGGGAGTTTCCGGGGAGCTGTTTTTT.

V usage is TRBV6-5 and J usage is TRBJ1-1; D call uncertain. V was shortened by 8 bases and J by 8 bases, with 12 bases between the two germline ends. This CDR3 region has 11 residues. Germline V gene lookup returns CDR1 MNHEY and CDR2 SVGAGI. DNA for the CDR3: TGTGCCAGCCTAGTGGCGGGGGAAGCTTTCTTT. Its translation is CASLVAGEAFF.

The gene calls are TRBV2 and TRBJ2-7, with 7 bases lining up with TRBD2. Losses at the gene ends were 6 bases for V and 2 bases for J; bases not matched to a gene: 4. Germline CDR1 is SNHLY and CDR2 is FYNNEI. The CDR3 has 13 residues. The CDR3 sequence: CASRGAGTYEQYF. CDR3 bases: TGTGCCAGCAGGGGAGCGGGAACCTACGAGCAGTACTTC.

This clone was detected only once. The V call is TRBV19, the J call TRBJ2-7; no firm D call. Germline V lookup: CDR1 LNHDA, CDR2 SQIVND (reference sequence). This CDR3 region has 11 residues. V lost 1 base and J 5 bases, leaving 3 bases between the germline ends. For the CDR3, the DNA is TGTGCCAGTAGTATAGGTAACGAGCAGTACTTC. Protein: CASSIGNEQYF.

J is TRBJ1-5 and V is TRBV4-1, with a weak D call TRBD1 (6 bases). CDR3 length: 15 amino acids. The V end lost 4 bases, the J end lost 1 base, and 11 bases lay between the germline ends. The germline CDR1 and CDR2 sequences are MGHRA and YSYEKL. CDR3 DNA: TGCGCCAGCAGCCGTGGGGGCTTGAGCAATCAGCCCCAGCATTTT. Translating gives CASSRGGLSNQPQHF.

The chain is built from TRBV15 and TRBJ2-1; D is unresolved. Germline CDR1 and CDR2: LNHNV and YYDKDF (reference sequence). The length of the CDR3 is 13 residues. The V end was cut by 0 bases, the J end by 12 bases, with 12 bases between. The CDR3 DNA follows: TGTGCCACCAGCAGAGACCTTTTAGAGGTGCAGTTCTTC. This encodes CATSRDLLEVQFF.

V and J are TRBV2 and TRBJ2-1; D might be TRBD2 (6 bases). The CDR3 is 15 amino acids. Germline assignment: CDR1 SNHLY and CDR2 FYNNEI. Trimming took off 6 bases at V and 6 bases at J, with 18 bases between the two ends. Here the CDR3 DNA reads TGTGCCAGCAGGACGGGAGTGAACCCCGCCAATGAGCAGTTCTTC. Encoded protein: CASRTGVNPANEQFF.

J is TRBJ2-5 and V is TRBV27; D is perhaps TRBD2 (5 bases). The V end was cut by 8 bases, the J end by 2 bases, with 18 bases between. Germline-derived CDR1 and CDR2 are MNHEY and SMNVEV (reference sequence). The CDR3 spans 15 residues. This chain's CDR3 is CASGKLPGSQETQYF. DNA of the CDR3: TGTGCCAGCGGCAAGTTACCGGGATCTCAAGAGACCCAGTACTTC.

This clone was counted between two and nine times. The CDR3 is CASSEGALLGEKLFF. The CDR3 nucleotides read TGTGCCAGCAGCGAGGGGGCCCTACTGGGTGAAAAACTGTTTTTT. V gene TRBV9 combines with J gene TRBJ1-4; 7 nucleotides line up with TRBD1. Germline-derived CDR1 and CDR2 are SGDLS and YYNGEE. CDR3 length: 15 amino acids. V shed 3 bases, J shed 7 bases, and the junction held 9 bases outside the gene matches. Full variable domain (outside the CDR3, taken from reference TRBV9 and TRBJ1-4): DSGVTQTPKHLITATGQRVTLRCSPRSGDLSVYWYQQSLDQGLQFLIQYYNGEERAKGNILERFSAQQFPDLHSELNLSSLELGDSALYFCASSEGALLGEKLFFGSGTQLSVL.

The chain couples TRBV28 to TRBJ1-5; D perhaps matches TRBD1 (6 bases). The CDR3 totals 13 residues. Germline lookup yields CDR1 MDHEN and CDR2 SYDVKM. V was trimmed by 8 bases and J by 4 bases, leaving 12 bases between them. CDR3 nucleotides: TGTGCCAGCTCACAGGGTTTAAATCAGCCCCAGCATTTT. It translates to CASSQGLNQPQHF.

This rearrangement joins TRBV2 to TRBJ1-5, with 10 bases identical to TRBD1. Germline assignment: CDR1 SNHLY and CDR2 FYNNEI. Unmatched junction bases numbered 8, after V lost 6 bases and J lost 9 bases. This CDR3 has 14 residues. The chain's CDR3 is CASREDRGDRPQHF. CDR3 sequence (DNA): TGTGCCAGCAGAGAGGACAGGGGGGATCGGCCCCAGCATTTT.